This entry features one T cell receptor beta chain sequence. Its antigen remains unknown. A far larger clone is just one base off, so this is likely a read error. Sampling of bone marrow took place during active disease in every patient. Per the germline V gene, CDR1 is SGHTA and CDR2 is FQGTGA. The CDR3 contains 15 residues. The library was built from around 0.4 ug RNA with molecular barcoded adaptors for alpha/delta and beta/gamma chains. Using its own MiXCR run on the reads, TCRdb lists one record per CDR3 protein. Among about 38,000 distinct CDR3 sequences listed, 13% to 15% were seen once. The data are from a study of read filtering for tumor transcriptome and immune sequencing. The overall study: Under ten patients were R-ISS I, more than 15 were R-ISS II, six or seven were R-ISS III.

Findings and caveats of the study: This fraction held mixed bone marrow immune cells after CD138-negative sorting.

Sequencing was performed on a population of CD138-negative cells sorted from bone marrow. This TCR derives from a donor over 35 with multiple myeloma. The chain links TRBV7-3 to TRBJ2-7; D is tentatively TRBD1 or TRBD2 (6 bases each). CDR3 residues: CAGSTLVGGGYEQYF. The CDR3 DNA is TGTGCCGGCAGCACCCTTGTGGGGGGCGGCTACGAGCAGTACTTC.